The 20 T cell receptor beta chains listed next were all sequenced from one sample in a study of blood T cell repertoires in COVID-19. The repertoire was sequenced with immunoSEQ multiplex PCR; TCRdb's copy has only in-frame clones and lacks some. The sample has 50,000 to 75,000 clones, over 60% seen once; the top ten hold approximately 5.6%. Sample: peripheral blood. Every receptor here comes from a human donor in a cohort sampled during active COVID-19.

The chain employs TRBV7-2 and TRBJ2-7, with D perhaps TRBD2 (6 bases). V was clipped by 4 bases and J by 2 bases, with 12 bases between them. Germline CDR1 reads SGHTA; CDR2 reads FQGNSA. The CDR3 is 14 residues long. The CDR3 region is CASSYDRRAYEQYF. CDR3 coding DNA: TGTGCCAGCAGCTACGACCGGAGGGCCTACGAGCAGTACTTC.

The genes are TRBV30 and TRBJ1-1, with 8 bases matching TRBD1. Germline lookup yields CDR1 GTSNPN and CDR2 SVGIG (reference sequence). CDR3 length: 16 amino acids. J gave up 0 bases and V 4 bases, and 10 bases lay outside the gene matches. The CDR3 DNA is TGTGCCTGGACTGTGGGACAGGACCGTATGAACACTGAAGCTTTCTTT. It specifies CAWTVGQDRMNTEAFF.

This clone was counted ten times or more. CDR3 in amino acids: CASSIDRDPTGELFF. Written as DNA, the CDR3 is TGTGCCAGTAGTATAGATAGAGATCCCACCGGGGAGCTGTTTTTT. This rearrangement joins TRBV19 to TRBJ2-2; D gene ambiguous. CDR1 and CDR2 (germline): LNHDA, SQIVND (reference sequence). V gave up 0 bases and J gave up 4 bases, with 9 bases separating them. The CDR3 has 15 amino acids. Full variable domain (remainder filled in from reference TRBV19 and TRBJ2-2): DGGITQSPKYLFRKEGQNVTLSCEQNLNHDAMYWYRQDPGQGLRLIYYSQIVNDFQKGDIAEGYSVSREKKESFPLTVTSAQKNPTAFYLCASSIDRDPTGELFFGEGSRLTVL.

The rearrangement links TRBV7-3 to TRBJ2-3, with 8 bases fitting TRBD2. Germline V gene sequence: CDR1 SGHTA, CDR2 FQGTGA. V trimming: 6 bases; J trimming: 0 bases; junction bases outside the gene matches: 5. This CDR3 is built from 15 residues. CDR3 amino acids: CASRRTGGSTDTQYF. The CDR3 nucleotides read TGTGCCAGCAGACGAACGGGGGGGAGCACAGATACGCAGTATTTT.

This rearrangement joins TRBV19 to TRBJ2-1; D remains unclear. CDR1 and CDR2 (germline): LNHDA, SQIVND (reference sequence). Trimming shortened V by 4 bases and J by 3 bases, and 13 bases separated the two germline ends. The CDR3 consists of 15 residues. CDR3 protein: CASSKDLPRYNEQFF. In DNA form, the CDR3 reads TGTGCCAGTAGTAAAGACCTTCCCCGCTACAATGAGCAGTTCTTC.

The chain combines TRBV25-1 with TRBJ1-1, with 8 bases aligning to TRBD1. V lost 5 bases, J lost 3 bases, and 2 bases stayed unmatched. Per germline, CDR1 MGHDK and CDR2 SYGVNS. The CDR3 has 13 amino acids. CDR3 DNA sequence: TGTGCCAGCAGTTACAGGGGGGACACTGAAGCTTTCTTT. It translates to CASSYRGDTEAFF.

CDR3 sequence: CASSPGWTEAFF. In DNA form, the CDR3 reads TGTGCCAGCAGCCCAGGGTGGACTGAAGCTTTCTTT. The chain carries TRBV3-1 (or the pseudogene TRBV3-2) and TRBJ1-1; maybe TRBD1 (5 bases). Germline V gene lookup returns CDR1 LGHDT and CDR2 YNNKEL (reference sequence). V was cut by 4 bases and J by 5 bases, with 8 bases left in between. The length of the CDR3 is 12 residues.

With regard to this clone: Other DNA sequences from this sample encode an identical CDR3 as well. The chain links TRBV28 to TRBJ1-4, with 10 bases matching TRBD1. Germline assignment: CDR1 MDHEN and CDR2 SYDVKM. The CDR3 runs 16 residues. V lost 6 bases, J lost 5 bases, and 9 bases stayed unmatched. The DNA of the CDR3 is TGTGCCAGCAGGAGACAGGGGGCGCGGGGGAATGAAAAACTGTTTTTT. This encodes CASRRQGARGNEKLFF.

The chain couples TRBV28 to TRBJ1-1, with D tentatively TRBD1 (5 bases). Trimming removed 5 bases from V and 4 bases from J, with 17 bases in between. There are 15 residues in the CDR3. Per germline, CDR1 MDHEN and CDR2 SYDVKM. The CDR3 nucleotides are TGTGCCAGCAGTAGCGCCGGGGGAGGGAGCACTGAAGCTTTCTTT. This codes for CASSSAGGGSTEAFF.

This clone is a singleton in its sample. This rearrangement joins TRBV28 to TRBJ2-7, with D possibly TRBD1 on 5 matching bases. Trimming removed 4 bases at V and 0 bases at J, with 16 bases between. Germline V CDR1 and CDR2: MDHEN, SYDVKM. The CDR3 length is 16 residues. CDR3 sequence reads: CASSYDATVSSYEQYF. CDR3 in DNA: TGTGCCAGCAGTTACGATGCGACAGTTAGCTCCTACGAGCAGTACTTC.

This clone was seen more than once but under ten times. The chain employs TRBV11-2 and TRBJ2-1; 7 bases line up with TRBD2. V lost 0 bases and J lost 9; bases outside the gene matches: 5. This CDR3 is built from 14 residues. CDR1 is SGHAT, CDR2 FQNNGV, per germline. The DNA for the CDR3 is TGTGCCAGCAGCTTAGATCCGGGGGGAGGTGAGCAGTTCTTC. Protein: CASSLDPGGGEQFF. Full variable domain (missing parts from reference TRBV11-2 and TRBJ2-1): EAGVAQSPRYKIIEKRQSVAFWCNPISGHATLYWYQQILGQGPKLLIQFQNNGVVDDSQLPKDRFSAERLKGVDSTLKIQPAKLEDSAVYLCASSLDPGGGEQFFGPGTRLTVL.

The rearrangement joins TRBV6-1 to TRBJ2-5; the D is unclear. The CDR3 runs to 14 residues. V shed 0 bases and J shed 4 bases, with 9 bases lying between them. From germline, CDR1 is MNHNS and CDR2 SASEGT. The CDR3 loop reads CASSEASMVETQYF. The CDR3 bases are TGTGCCAGCAGTGAAGCGTCTATGGTAGAGACCCAGTACTTC.

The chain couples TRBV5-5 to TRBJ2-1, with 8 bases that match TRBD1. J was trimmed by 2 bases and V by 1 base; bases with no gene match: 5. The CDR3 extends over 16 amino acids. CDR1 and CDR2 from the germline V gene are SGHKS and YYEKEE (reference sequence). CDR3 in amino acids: CASSLPRTGTYNEQFF. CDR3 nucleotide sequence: TGTGCCAGCAGCTTGCCGAGGACAGGGACCTACAATGAGCAGTTCTTC.

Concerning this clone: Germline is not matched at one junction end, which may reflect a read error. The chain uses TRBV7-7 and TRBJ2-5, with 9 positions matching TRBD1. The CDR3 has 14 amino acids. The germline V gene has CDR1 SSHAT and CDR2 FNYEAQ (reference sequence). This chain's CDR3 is CASSVDRGQETQYF. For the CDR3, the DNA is TGTGCTAGCAGCGTCGACAGGGGGCAAGAGACCCAGTACTTC. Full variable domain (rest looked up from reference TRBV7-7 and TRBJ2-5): GAGVSQSPRYKVTKRGQDVTLRCDPISSHATLYWYQQALGQGPEFLTYFNYEAQPDKSGLPSDRFSAERPEGSISTLTIQRTEQRDSAMYRCASSVDRGQETQYFGPGTRLLVL.

CDR3: CASSENRGGVQPQHF. The CDR3 coding sequence is TGTGCCAGCAGTGAAAACAGGGGAGGAGTTCAGCCCCAGCATTTT. The gene calls are TRBV2 and TRBJ1-5; 7 bases are shared with TRBD1. The junction had 7 bases not matched to a gene; V was cut back by 2 bases and J by 6 bases. CDR1 SNHLY and CDR2 FYNNEI come from the germline V gene. CDR3 length: 15 amino acids.

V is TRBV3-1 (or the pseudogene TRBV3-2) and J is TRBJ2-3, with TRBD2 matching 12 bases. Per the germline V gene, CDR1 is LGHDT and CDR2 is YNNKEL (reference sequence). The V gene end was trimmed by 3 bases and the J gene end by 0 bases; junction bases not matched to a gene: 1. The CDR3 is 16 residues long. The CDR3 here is CASSQTSGGSTDTQYF. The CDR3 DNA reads TGTGCCAGCAGCCAGACTAGCGGGGGAAGCACAGATACGCAGTATTTT.

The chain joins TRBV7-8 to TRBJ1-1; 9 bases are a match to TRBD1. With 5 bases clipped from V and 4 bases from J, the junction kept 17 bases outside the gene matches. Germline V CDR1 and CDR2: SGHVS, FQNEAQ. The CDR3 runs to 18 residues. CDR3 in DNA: TGTGCCAGCAGCCCCCACGACAGGGGGAGAAGGGGAGGCACTGAAGCTTTCTTT. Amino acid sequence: CASSPHDRGRRGGTEAFF.

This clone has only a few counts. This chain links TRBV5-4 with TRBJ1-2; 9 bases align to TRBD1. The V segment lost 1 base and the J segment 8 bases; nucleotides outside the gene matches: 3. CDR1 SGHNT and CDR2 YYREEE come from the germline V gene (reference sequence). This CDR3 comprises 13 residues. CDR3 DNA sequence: TGTGCCAGCAGCTTGACAGGGGGCGACGGCTACACCTTC. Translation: CASSLTGGDGYTF.

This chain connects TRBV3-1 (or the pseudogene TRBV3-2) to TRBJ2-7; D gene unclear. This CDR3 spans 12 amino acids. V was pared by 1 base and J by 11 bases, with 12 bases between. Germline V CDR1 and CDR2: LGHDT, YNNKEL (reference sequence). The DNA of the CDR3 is TGTGCCAGCAGCCAAGGCAACGGCGGAGAGTACTTC. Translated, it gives CASSQGNGGEYF.

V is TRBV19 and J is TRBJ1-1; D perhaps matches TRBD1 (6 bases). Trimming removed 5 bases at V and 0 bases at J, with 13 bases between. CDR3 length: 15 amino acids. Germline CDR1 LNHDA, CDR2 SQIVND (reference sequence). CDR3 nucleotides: TGTGCCAGTAGTCCCAGGGGACCCATGAACACTGAAGCTTTCTTT. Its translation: CASSPRGPMNTEAFF.